This is a list of T cell receptor beta chains from one sample in a study of T cell repertoires in cytomegalovirus infection. MiXCR, run by TCRdb on the reads, gives a single entry per CDR3 protein. The sample holds around 740,000 distinct CDR3 sequences, about a third seen once. The sequencing sample was made of PBMCs. All receptors derive from a human donor in good health (CMV status not recorded). Some clones in this sample may be carry-over from other donors' samples. Both conserved end residues are part of each CDR3. The D gene is left open where the match is weak. Clone size appears in some rows only: once, few, many, or a class for an expanded clone.

NA TRBJ1-2 NA TRBV7-9 CASSLAPRNYGYTF TGTGCCAGCAGCTTAGCGCCCAGAAACTATGGCTACACCTTC
NA TRBJ1-2 TRBD1 TRBV28 CASSISLHGTGDGYTF TGTGCCAGCAGTATTAGTTTACACGGGACAGGGGATGGCTACACCTTC
NA TRBJ2-2 TRBD1 TRBV6-5 CASGSGQGVTGELFF TGTGCCAGCGGTTCGGGACAGGGGGTGACCGGGGAGCTGTTTTTT
many TRBJ2-7 TRBD1 TRBV7-6 CASSSVRRDRVGGHGQYF TGTGCCAGCAGCTCCGTCCGCCGGGACAGGGTTGGGGGGCACGGGCAGTACTTC
many TRBJ1-2 TRBD1 TRBV28 CASSFPPSGTGDYGYTF TGTGCCAGCAGTTTTCCCCCTTCCGGGACAGGCGACTATGGCTACACCTTC
few TRBJ1-5 NA TRBV19 CASSISKQPQHF TGTGCCAGTAGTATATCAAAACAGCCCCAGCATTTT
few TRBJ2-7 NA TRBV6-1 CASSPPGSGEQYF TGTGCCAGCAGCCCCCCGGGTTCCGGCGAGCAGTACTTC
few TRBJ1-1 TRBD1 TRBV7-9 CASSPRTGPRTEAFF TGTGCCAGCAGCCCGCGGACAGGGCCTCGGACTGAAGCTTTCTTT
NA TRBJ2-1 NA TRBV10-3 CAISESLFLDEQFF TGTGCCATCAGTGAGTCTCTTTTCCTGGATGAGCAGTTCTTC
NA TRBJ2-7 TRBD2 TRBV7-2 CASSRGAGGSYEQYF TGTGCCAGCAGCCGAGGGGCGGGAGGGTCTTACGAGCAGTACTTC
few TRBJ2-7 NA TRBV7-8 CASSFSTVEQYF TGTGCCAGCAGCTTCAGCACAGTCGAGCAGTACTTC
NA TRBJ2-1 NA TRBV7-9 CASSLSSGLYNEQFF TGTGCCAGCAGCTTGAGCTCCGGGCTATACAATGAGCAGTTCTTC
few TRBJ2-4 NA TRBV7-9 CASSEGQGLRNIQYF TGTGCCAGCAGCGAAGGTCAGGGGCTACGAAACATTCAGTACTTC
NA TRBJ2-2 NA TRBV5-1 CASSPRGANTGELFF TGCGCCAGCAGCCCGCGGGGTGCTAACACCGGGGAGCTGTTTTTT
NA TRBJ2-1 NA TRBV12-3/TRBV12-4 CASSWAGTDSYNEQFF TGTGCCAGCAGTTGGGCCGGGACGGACTCCTACAATGAGCAGTTCTTC
few TRBJ1-1 TRBD1 TRBV20-1 CSAFGQGVVAFF TGCAGTGCTTTCGGACAGGGAGTAGTAGCTTTCTTT
NA TRBJ1-1 NA TRBV19 CASGKGLEAFF TGTGCCTCGGGAAAGGGCCTTGAAGCTTTCTTT
NA TRBJ2-1 TRBD2 TRBV7-2 CASSLGLADSYNEQFF TGTGCCAGCAGCTTAGGGCTAGCGGACTCCTACAATGAGCAGTTCTTC
NA TRBJ1-6 NA TRBV5-6 CASSPGASSPLHF TGTGCCAGCAGCCCTGGGGCTTCCTCACCCCTCCACTTT
many TRBJ1-1 NA TRBV6-6 CASRTGGATEAFF TGTGCCAGCAGGACCGGGGGGGCCACTGAAGCTTTCTTT
few TRBJ1-1 NA TRBV7-8 CASSLSGVGGDTEAFF TGTGCCAGCAGCTTATCGGGGGTAGGGGGTGACACTGAAGCTTTCTTT
NA TRBJ1-5 NA TRBV20-1 CSARGDNSNQPQHF TGCAGTGCTAGGGGGGACAATAGCAATCAGCCCCAGCATTTT
NA TRBJ1-2 TRBD1 TRBV12-3/TRBV12-4 CASRTSTRRDRGNGYTF TGTGCCAGCAGAACCTCCACTAGAAGGGACAGGGGAAACGGCTACACCTTC
NA TRBJ1-5 NA TRBV6-6 CASYWEGIRGQPQHF TGTGCCAGCTACTGGGAGGGGATCAGGGGACAGCCCCAGCATTTT
few TRBJ2-6 TRBD1 TRBV6-1 CASSRTGNSGANVLTF TGTGCCAGCAGCCGGACAGGAAACTCTGGGGCCAACGTCCTGACTTTC
few TRBJ1-5 NA TRBV5-6 CASSLGFPGPDQPQHF TGTGCCAGCAGCTTGGGGTTCCCGGGTCCAGATCAGCCCCAGCATTTT
few TRBJ2-5 TRBD1 TRBV7-8 CASSPRQGQTQYF TGTGCCAGCAGCCCCCGACAGGGGCAGACCCAGTACTTC
NA TRBJ1-1 TRBD1 TRBV28 CASSFLQGVNTEAFF TGTGCCAGCAGTTTCCTACAGGGGGTGAACACTGAAGCTTTCTTT